Listed below are T cell receptor beta chains from one sample, sequenced in a study of control samples from healthy donors and cancer patients. Generated by immunoSEQ multiplex PCR, the TCRdb table keeps only in-frame clones and is missing some. This table holds 130,000 to 150,000 clones, approximately 91% found once. The sequencing sample was made of blood. The source of these receptors is a man aged 25-40 years in good health. The CDR3 runs from the conserved cysteine through the conserved F or W. The D gene is left open where the match is weak. Where a row states a size, it is once, few, many or the class of an expanded clone; other rows omit it.

TRBV6-1	TRBJ1-5	-	-	TGTGCCAGCAGTGGGGGGACGGGCTTCGGGAGCAATCAGCCCCAGCATTTT	CASSGGTGFGSNQPQHF
TRBV6-5	TRBJ2-7	-	-	TGTGCCAGCAGTTACGCGGGCATCTCCTACGAGCAGTACTTC	CASSYAGISYEQYF
TRBV18	TRBJ2-1	once	-	TGTGCCAGCTCGTCGCGGAATGAGCAGTTCTTC	CASSSRNEQFF
TRBV19	TRBJ1-6	once	-	TGTGCCAGTGTTACGCAGCAGTCTGAGTGGCTAAGCTATAATTCACCCCTCCACTTT	CASVTQQSEWLSYNSPLHF
TRBV6-2/TRBV6-3	TRBJ1-5	-	-	TGTGCCAGCAGTCCAACTCTAGGGGGTCAGCCCCAGCATTTT	CASSPTLGGQPQHF
TRBV6-2/TRBV6-3	TRBJ2-7	-	-	TGTGCCAGCAGCCTTTCTTGGGCAGGGGACTACGAGCAGTACTTC	CASSLSWAGDYEQYF
TRBV4-3	TRBJ1-5	-	-	TGCGCCAGCAGCCAAGATCTCGATCAGCCCCAGCATTTT	CASSQDLDQPQHF
TRBV4-3	TRBJ2-3	once	-	TGCGCCAGCAGCCAAGATTTGGAGACCCTCGATTTT	CASSQDLETLDF
TRBV12-3/TRBV12-4	TRBJ2-5	-	-	TGTGCCAGCAGTTTGAGCGGAGAGACCCAGTACTTC	CASSLSGETQYF
TRBV6-6	TRBJ2-1	-	TRBD2	TGTGCCAGCAGTCTGGGACTAGCGGGGGTAAGCTCCTACAATGAGCAGTTCTTC	CASSLGLAGVSSYNEQFF
TRBV7-3	TRBJ2-3	-	-	TGTGCCAGCAGCTTGAACCCTTCAGATACGCAGTATTTT	CASSLNPSDTQYF
TRBV19	TRBJ2-7	-	-	TGTGCCAGTAGTATAGACCTGGGAGATAACTACGAGCAGTACTTC	CASSIDLGDNYEQYF
TRBV20-1	TRBJ2-3	-	TRBD2	TGCAGTGCTAGTACGATCCTCACTAGCGGGTTCACAGATACGCAGTATTTT	CSASTILTSGFTDTQYF
TRBV7-3	TRBJ2-3	-	-	TGTGCCAGCAGCTTAAGTTGGCAGGGGAGAGCAGATACGCAGTATTTT	CASSLSWQGRADTQYF
TRBV4-3	TRBJ1-3	few	-	TGCGCCAGCAGCCAAGGACAGACCTTCTCTGGAAACACCATATATTTT	CASSQGQTFSGNTIYF
TRBV6-5	TRBJ1-1	-	-	TGTGCCAGCAGTTCAGAAACTGAAGCTTTCTTT	CASSSETEAFF
TRBV6-5	TRBJ2-5	-	-	TGTGCCAGCACAACGGGGGCGGGAGAAGAGACCCAGTACTTC	CASTTGAGEETQYF
TRBV30	TRBJ1-5	-	-	TGTGCCTGGAGTGTAACCCGGGGCAATCAGCCCCAGCATTTT	CAWSVTRGNQPQHF
TRBV7-9	TRBJ2-2	few	TRBD2	TGTGCCAGCAGCTTAGGGACTAGTTCCGGGGAGCTGTTTTTT	CASSLGTSSGELFF
TRBV30	TRBJ2-3	-	TRBD2	TGTGCCTGGAGTGTACGGACTAGCGGATTCACAGATACGCAGTATTTT	CAWSVRTSGFTDTQYF
TRBV7-2	TRBJ1-1	-	TRBD1	TGTGCCAGCAGCTCCGGACAGGGGCTGGGGACTTTCTTT	CASSSGQGLGTFF
TRBV3-1/TRBV3-2	TRBJ2-7	-	-	TGTGCCAGCAGCCAAGGGGGACGGAGCGAGCAGTACTTC	CASSQGGRSEQYF
TRBV5-4	TRBJ2-3	-	TRBD1	TGTGCCAGCAGCCTCGGGACAGGTCTACGCACAGATACGCAGTATTTT	CASSLGTGLRTDTQYF
TRBV10-3	TRBJ1-5	-	-	TGTGCCATCAGTGAGTCGGAAGGGAATAATCAGCCCCAGCATTTT	CAISESEGNNQPQHF
TRBV24-1	TRBJ1-3	-	-	TGTGCCACCAGTGAGGGACCAAACACCATATATTTT	CATSEGPNTIYF
TRBV6-2/TRBV6-3	TRBJ2-3	-	-	TGTGCCAGCAGTTCCCCGGACCGTACCACAGATACGCAGTATTTT	CASSSPDRTTDTQYF
TRBV6-2/TRBV6-3	TRBJ2-1	once	-	TGTGCCAGCAGTTGGCCGGGGGTCAATGAGCAGTTCTTC	CASSWPGVNEQFF
TRBV4-2	TRBJ2-3	few	TRBD2	TGTGCCAGCAGCCAAGATGGGACTAGCGGGGCTCCAGATACGCAGTATTTT	CASSQDGTSGAPDTQYF
TRBV11-2	TRBJ2-3	-	TRBD2	TGTGCCAGCAGTCCCGACGGGGGAGGGGCAGATACGCAGTATTTT	CASSPDGGGADTQYF
TRBV5-5	TRBJ1-1	-	-	TGTGCCAGCAGCCCCAGAGAGGGGTACACTGAAGCTTTCTTT	CASSPREGYTEAFF
TRBV4-3	TRBJ1-2	-	-	TGCGCCAGCAGCCAAGATTTGCAGGACGGCGGCTACACCTTC	CASSQDLQDGGYTF
TRBV5-6	TRBJ2-3	-	-	TGTGCCAGCAGCTTATTTGGGCCGGGTACAGATACGCAGTATTTT	CASSLFGPGTDTQYF
TRBV9	TRBJ1-1	few	-	TGTGCCAGCAGCGTAGAGGGCAGGGGCACTGAAGCTTTCTTT	CASSVEGRGTEAFF
TRBV5-6	TRBJ2-7	few	TRBD1	TGTGCCAGCAGCTTGGTTGGGCACGGGACAGGGGGGTACGAGCAGTACTTC	CASSLVGHGTGGYEQYF